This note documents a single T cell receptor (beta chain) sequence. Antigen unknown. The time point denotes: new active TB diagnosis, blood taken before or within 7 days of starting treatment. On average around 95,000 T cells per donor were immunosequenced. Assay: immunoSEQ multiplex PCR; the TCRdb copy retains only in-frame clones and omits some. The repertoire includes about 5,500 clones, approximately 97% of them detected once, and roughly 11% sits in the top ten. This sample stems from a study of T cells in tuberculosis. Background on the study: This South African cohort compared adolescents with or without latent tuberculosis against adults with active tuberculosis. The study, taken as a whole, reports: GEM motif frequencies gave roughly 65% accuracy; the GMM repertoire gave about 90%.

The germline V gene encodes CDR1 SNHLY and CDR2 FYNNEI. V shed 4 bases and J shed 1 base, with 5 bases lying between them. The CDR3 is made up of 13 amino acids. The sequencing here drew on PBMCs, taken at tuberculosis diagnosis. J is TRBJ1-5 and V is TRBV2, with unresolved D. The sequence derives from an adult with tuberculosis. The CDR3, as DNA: TGTGCCAGCAGTGGAGAAAGCAATCAGCCCCAGCATTTT. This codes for CASSGESNQPQHF.